These 14 T cell receptor beta chains originate from one sample sequenced in a study of cytomegalovirus exposure and HLA in healthy donors (dated by TCRdb to 2015 to 2018). The library relied on the immunoSEQ multiplex PCR assay. The multiplex PCR relied on a mix of 60 forward primers for TCR Vbeta segments and 13 reverse primers for TCR Jbeta segments. TCRdb provides this immuneACCESS table in a form limited to in-frame rearrangements. Some clones are lacking; in checked studies, under half of them reflect an unresolved V gene, and why the rest are absent is not known. The sample contains approximately 150,000 clones, 75% to 80% of them found a single time. The ten biggest clones cover less than 8% of the sample. Sequencing was carried out using PBMCs. These receptor sequences come from a man in his forties in good health and CMV-seropositive.

V is TRBV5-1 and J is TRBJ2-3; 8 bases match TRBD2. This CDR3 spans 14 amino acids. The germline gives CDR1 SGHRS, CDR2 YFSETQ. J gave up 4 bases and V 5 bases, and 6 bases lay outside the gene matches. The CDR3 reads CASSAAGGADTQYF. The CDR3 DNA sequence: TGCGCCAGCAGTGCGGCCGGGGGGGCAGATACGCAGTATTTT.

V gene TRBV6-6 combines with J gene TRBJ2-1, with D hard to call. CDR3 length: 14 amino acids. Trimming shortened V by 2 bases and J by 6 bases, and 11 bases separated the two germline ends. Germline CDR1 reads MNHNY; CDR2 reads SVGAGI (reference sequence). In DNA form, the CDR3 reads TGTGCCAGCAGTTACGCATCCTACTCCAATGAGCAGTTCTTC. It specifies CASSYASYSNEQFF.

V is TRBV7-2 and J is TRBJ1-2; the D is unclear. Per germline, CDR1 SGHTA and CDR2 FQGNSA. This CDR3 has 13 residues. V dropped 1 base and J dropped 7 bases, with 10 bases sitting between them. The CDR3 sequence: CASSLGGSGGYTF. In DNA form, the CDR3 reads TGTGCCAGCAGCTTAGGAGGGAGCGGTGGCTACACCTTC.

Comment on this clone: Compared with germline, one end of the junction differs, possibly owing to a read error. The chain links TRBV29-1 to TRBJ2-6; D might be TRBD2 (6 bases). CDR3 length equals 14 residues. The germline V gene has CDR1 SQVTM and CDR2 ANQGSEA. CDR3 sequence: CSPTGDSGANGLTF. CDR3 sequence (DNA): TGCAGCCCTACGGGGGACTCTGGGGCCAACGGCCTGACTTTC.

The chain employs TRBV18 and TRBJ2-1, with 9 positions matching TRBD2. V lost 3 bases, J lost 6 bases, and 6 bases stayed unmatched. The CDR3 consists of 15 residues. From germline, CDR1 is KGHSH and CDR2 LQKENI. CDR3 bases: TGTGCCAGCTCACCGCCTAGCGGGATGGGCAATGAGCAGTTCTTC. Encoded protein: CASSPPSGMGNEQFF.

This clone has a single count. This rearrangement joins TRBV11-2 to TRBJ2-3; tentative D call: TRBD2 (6 bases). Trimming stripped 2 bases from V and 0 bases from J, with 12 bases between. This CDR3 is built from 16 residues. The germline CDR1 and CDR2 sequences are SGHAT and FQNNGV. The CDR3 reads CASSLRRGRSTDTQYF. CDR3 coding DNA: TGTGCCAGCAGCTTAAGGAGGGGCAGGAGCACAGATACGCAGTATTTT.

This clone was counted between two and nine times. The rearrangement links TRBV20-1 to TRBJ2-1, with D hard to call. The length of the CDR3 is 11 residues. CDR1 is DFQATT and CDR2 is SNEGSKA in the germline V gene (reference sequence). With 3 bases removed from V and 7 bases from J, the gap between germline ends came to 7 bases. CDR3 residues: CSARARNEQFF. The CDR3 DNA reads as TGCAGTGCTAGGGCTAGAAATGAGCAGTTCTTC.

The chain employs TRBV6-1 and TRBJ2-7, with D tentatively TRBD1 (6 bases). The CDR3 is made up of 13 amino acids. Trimming shortened V by 5 bases and J by 1 base, and 9 bases separated the two germline ends. Germline V CDR1 and CDR2: MNHNS, SASEGT. The CDR3: CASSRTASYEQYF. The CDR3 nucleotides read TGTGCCAGCAGTCGGACAGCTTCCTACGAGCAGTACTTC.

This clone was found a few times. The V call is TRBV2, the J call TRBJ1-4; 8 bases are shared with TRBD1. Trimming removed 1 base from V and 0 bases from J; junction bases left unmatched: 4. In germline, CDR1 is SNHLY, CDR2 FYNNEI. This CDR3 is built from 17 residues. DNA for the CDR3: TGTGCCAGCAGTGAAGGGGACAGGACCCCAACTAATGAAAAACTGTTTTTT. It yields the protein CASSEGDRTPTNEKLFF.

The rearrangement links TRBV29-1 to TRBJ1-2; D gene ambiguous. Looked up from germline, CDR1 is SQVTM and CDR2 is ANQGSEA. The CDR3 covers 12 residues. Trimming took 4 bases from V and 8 from J, leaving 14 bases between them. The CDR3 DNA is TGCAGCGTTGGGGAAGGGTCGGGAGGCTACACCTTC. This gives the protein CSVGEGSGGYTF.

V is TRBV5-1 and J is TRBJ1-5; 7 bases fit TRBD1. Per the germline V gene, CDR1 is SGHRS and CDR2 is YFSETQ. The CDR3 runs to 16 residues. V shed 0 bases, J shed 6 bases, and the junction held 9 bases outside the gene matches. In DNA, the CDR3 is TGCGCCAGCAGCTTGGCCGGAATCCGACAGGGTCAGCCCCAGCATTTT. Protein: CASSLAGIRQGQPQHF.

The rearrangement links TRBV2 to TRBJ1-5; D is undetermined. The CDR3 has 11 amino acids. Germline-derived CDR1 and CDR2 are SNHLY and FYNNEI. The V gene lost 6 bases and the J gene lost 11 bases, with 11 bases spanning the gap. The CDR3 here is CASRSTQTQHF. The CDR3 DNA follows: TGTGCCAGCAGATCCACCCAGACCCAGCATTTT.

The table lists this clone with a few counts. The J gene is TRBJ1-1, the V gene TRBV10-3; possible D gene TRBD1, 6 bases. The CDR3 consists of 12 residues. Germline CDR1 and CDR2: ENHRY and SYGVKD. V was cut by 4 bases and J by 6 bases, with 9 bases left in between. The CDR3 loop is CAISGTASEAFF. CDR3 nucleotide sequence: TGTGCCATCAGTGGGACAGCCTCTGAAGCTTTCTTT.

The chain employs TRBV10-3 and TRBJ2-7; the D is unclear. Trimming removed 4 bases at V and 2 bases at J, with 9 bases between. Looked up from germline, CDR1 is ENHRY and CDR2 is SYGVKD. The length of the CDR3 is 13 residues. The CDR3 region is CAISGALTYEQYF. For the CDR3, the DNA is TGTGCCATCAGTGGAGCTTTGACCTACGAGCAGTACTTC.